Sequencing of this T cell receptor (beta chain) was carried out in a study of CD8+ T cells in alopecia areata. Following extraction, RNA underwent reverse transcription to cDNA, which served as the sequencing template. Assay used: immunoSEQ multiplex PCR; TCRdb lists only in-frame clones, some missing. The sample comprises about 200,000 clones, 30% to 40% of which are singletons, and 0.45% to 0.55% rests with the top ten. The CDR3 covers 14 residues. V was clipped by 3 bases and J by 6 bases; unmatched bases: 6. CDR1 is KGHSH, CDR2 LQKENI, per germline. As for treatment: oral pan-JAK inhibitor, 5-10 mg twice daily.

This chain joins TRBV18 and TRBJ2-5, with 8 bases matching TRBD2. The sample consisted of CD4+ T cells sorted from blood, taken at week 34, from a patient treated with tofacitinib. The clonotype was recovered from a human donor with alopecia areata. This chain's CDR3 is CASSPREGRQTQYF. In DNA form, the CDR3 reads TGTGCCAGCTCACCTCGGGAGGGCCGGCAGACCCAGTACTTC.